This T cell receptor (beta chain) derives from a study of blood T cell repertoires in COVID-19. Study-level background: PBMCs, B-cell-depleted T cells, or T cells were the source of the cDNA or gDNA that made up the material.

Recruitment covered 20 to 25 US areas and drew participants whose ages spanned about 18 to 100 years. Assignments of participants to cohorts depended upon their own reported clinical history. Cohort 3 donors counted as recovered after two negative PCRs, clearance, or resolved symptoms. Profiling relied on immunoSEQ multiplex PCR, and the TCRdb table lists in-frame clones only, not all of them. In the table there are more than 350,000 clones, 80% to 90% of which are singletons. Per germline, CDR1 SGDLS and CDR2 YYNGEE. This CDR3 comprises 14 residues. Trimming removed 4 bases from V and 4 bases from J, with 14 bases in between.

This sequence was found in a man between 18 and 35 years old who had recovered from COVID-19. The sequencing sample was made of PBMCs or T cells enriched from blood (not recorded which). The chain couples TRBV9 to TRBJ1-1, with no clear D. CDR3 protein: CASSRRGAGTEAFF. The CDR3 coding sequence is TGTGCCAGCAGCCGGCGTGGAGCGGGCACTGAAGCTTTCTTT. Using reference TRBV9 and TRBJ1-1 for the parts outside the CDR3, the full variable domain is DSGVTQTPKHLITATGQRVTLRCSPRSGDLSVYWYQQSLDQGLQFLIQYYNGEERAKGNILERFSAQQFPDLHSELNLSSLELGDSALYFCASSRRGAGTEAFFGQGTRLTVV.